These 10 T cell receptor beta chains originate from one sample sequenced in a study of shared clonotypes between healthy human individuals. Clones were read by immunoSEQ multiplex PCR, and TCRdb kept only the in-frame ones, dropping some. This sample has around 550,000 clones, with approximately 95% found just once. CD8 cells classed as naive were CD45RO-negative and positively selected for CCR7, excluding terminally differentiated effector memory CD45RA+ cells. Sequencing used naive CD8+ T cells sorted from blood. These receptor sequences come from a woman in her 30s in good health.

This CDR3 reads CASTVALNTEAFF. DNA of the CDR3: TGCGCCAGCACGGTAGCATTGAACACTGAAGCTTTCTTT. The chain couples TRBV10-1 to TRBJ1-1; D unclear. Per germline, CDR1 WNHNN and CDR2 SYGVQD (reference sequence). The CDR3 sequence is 13 residues long. The V and J ends lost 7 bases and 0 bases respectively, with 9 bases between them.

This sequence joins TRBV6-6 and TRBJ2-1; D may match TRBD1 or TRBD2 (5 bases each). This CDR3 has 10 amino acids. Germline V gene data show CDR1 as MNHNY and CDR2 as SVGAGI (reference sequence). With 10 bases removed from V and 9 bases from J, the gap between germline ends came to 10 bases. CDR3 amino acids: CATQGPEQFF. The CDR3 region has the DNA TGTGCCACCCAGGGACCTGAGCAGTTCTTC.

The chain joins TRBV2 to TRBJ1-1; 9 bases map to TRBD1. With V trimmed by 7 bases and J by 1 base, 4 bases remained unmatched. The CDR3 sequence is 14 residues long. Germline CDR1 reads SNHLY; CDR2 reads FYNNEI. CDR3 protein: CASTQGQGNTEAFF. In DNA form, the CDR3 reads TGTGCCAGCACCCAGGGACAGGGGAACACTGAAGCTTTCTTT.

The chain links TRBV27 to TRBJ2-1; D is perhaps TRBD2 (6 bases). The CDR3 runs 15 residues. Germline loops: CDR1 MNHEY, CDR2 SMNVEV (reference sequence). V was trimmed by 6 bases and J by 0 bases, leaving 12 bases between them. CDR3 amino acids: CASSPGRSSYNEQFF. CDR3 sequence (DNA): TGTGCCAGCAGCCCGGGGAGGAGCTCCTACAATGAGCAGTTCTTC.

This clone was seen just once. The CDR3 DNA reads TGTGCCAGCAGCCCGCTTGGAGCACGCGCCTACGAGCAGTACTTC. Residues: CASSPLGARAYEQYF. V is TRBV7-8 and J is TRBJ2-7; D is uncertain. V lost 5 bases and J lost 2, with 16 bases in between. Germline V gives CDR1 SGHVS, CDR2 FQNEAQ. The CDR3 sequence is 15 residues long.

The count of this clone is one. The chain uses TRBV6-9 and TRBJ2-7; no clear D. The V gene lost 6 bases and the J gene lost 0 bases, with 15 bases spanning the gap. The CDR3 is 15 residues long. Germline V gives CDR1 MNHGY, CDR2 SVAAGI. CDR3 loop: CASRPPCGVSYEQYF. CDR3 bases: TGTGCCAGCAGACCCCCTTGCGGCGTCTCCTACGAGCAGTACTTC.

The rearrangement uses TRBV6-5 and TRBJ2-5; D gene uncertain. The CDR3 is 15 residues long. Germline CDR1 reads MNHEY; CDR2 reads SVGAGI. Deletions cut 1 base from V and 5 bases from J, with 14 bases between. The CDR3 DNA follows: TGTGCCAGCAGTTACTTGCACCCCGCCGCGGAGACCCAGTACTTC. It codes for CASSYLHPAAETQYF.

This clone turned up a few times. The chain has TRBV7-8 and TRBJ1-3; D unclear. The CDR3 length is 11 residues. The V gene's germline CDR1 is SGHVS and CDR2 FQNEAQ. The V and J ends lost 3 bases and 7 bases respectively, with 4 bases between them. The CDR3, as DNA: TGTGCCAGCAGCTTCGGTAACACCATATATTTT. Translated: CASSFGNTIYF.

Details on this clone: In the same sample, other DNA sequences code for this CDR3. The chain is built from TRBV2 and TRBJ2-3, with D hard to call. Between the trimmed V and J ends, which lost 8 bases and 4 bases, there was a span of 4 bases. CDR1 is SNHLY and CDR2 is FYNNEI in the germline V gene. The CDR3 has 10 residues. CDR3 in DNA: TGTGCCAGCGGTGCAGATACGCAGTATTTT. This sequence encodes CASGADTQYF.

The chain uses TRBV5-6 and TRBJ2-1, with TRBD2 matching 7 bases. CDR1 SGHDT and CDR2 YYEEEE come from the germline V gene. This CDR3 region has 17 residues. Trimming removed 3 bases from V and 6 bases from J; junction bases left unmatched: 15. CDR3 DNA sequence: TGTGCCAGCAGCTACTTAACCCCTGCGGGAGTGGGCAATGAGCAGTTCTTC. Amino acids: CASSYLTPAGVGNEQFF. The whole variable domain, remainder taken from reference TRBV5-6 and TRBJ2-1, is DAGVTQSPTHLIKTRGQQVTLRCSPKSGHDTVSWYQQALGQGPQFIFQYYEEEERQRGNFPDRFSGHQFPNYSSELNVNALLLGDSALYLCASSYLTPAGVGNEQFFGPGTRLTVL.